What follows are 22 T cell receptor beta chains derived from one specimen sequenced in a study of cytomegalovirus exposure and HLA in healthy donors. The study ran its PCR with 60 Vbeta and 13 Jbeta primers. Measured with immunoSEQ multiplex PCR; TCRdb has only the in-frame clones, and not every one. This sample has over 85,000 clones, with approximately 82% found just once. Sequencing was carried out using PBMCs. These receptors were collected from a man aged 35 to 55 in good health and CMV-seronegative.

V is TRBV6-5 and J is TRBJ2-7; D is perhaps TRBD1 (6 bases). The CDR3 totals 13 residues. V dropped 6 bases and J dropped 2 bases, with 11 bases sitting between them. Germline assignment: CDR1 MNHEY and CDR2 SVGAGI. CDR3 sequence: CASSNRQAYEQYF. In nucleotides, the CDR3 is TGTGCCAGCAGCAACAGACAGGCCTACGAGCAGTACTTC.

The genes are TRBV4-1 and TRBJ1-4; D is uncertain. V lost 0 bases to trimming and J lost 7 bases, with 12 bases between them. The CDR3 covers 15 residues. Germline-derived CDR1 and CDR2 are MGHRA and YSYEKL. CDR3 coding DNA: TGCGCCAGCAGCCAAGACCTGGGAGGTGGTGAAAAACTGTTTTTT. It specifies CASSQDLGGGEKLFF.

The chain joins TRBV5-4 to TRBJ2-5, with 7 bases lining up with TRBD1. V was pared by 3 bases and J by 2 bases, with 4 bases of the junction left unmatched. The CDR3 has 14 amino acids. Germline V CDR1 and CDR2: SGHNT, YYREEE (reference sequence). The CDR3 protein is CASSSGQIQETQYF. Here the CDR3 DNA reads TGTGCCAGCAGCTCGGGACAGATACAAGAGACCCAGTACTTC. The entire variable domain, with the rest obtained from reference TRBV5-4 and TRBJ2-5, is as follows: ETGVTQSPTHLIKTRGQQVTLRCSSQSGHNTVSWYQQALGQGPQFIFQYYREEENGRGNFPPRFSGLQFPNYSSELNVNALELDDSALYLCASSSGQIQETQYFGPGTRLLVL.

V gene TRBV27 combines with J gene TRBJ2-7; unclear D gene. Trimming shortened V by 2 bases and J by 3 bases, and 14 bases separated the two germline ends. The CDR3 contains 15 residues. CDR1 MNHEY and CDR2 SMNVEV come from the germline V gene (reference sequence). CDR3 coding DNA: TGTGCCAGCAGTTTAGGTGGCGGTCGCCTCTACGAGCAGTACTTC. This encodes CASSLGGGRLYEQYF.

This chain joins TRBV4-3 and TRBJ1-3, with 8 bases lining up with TRBD1. V shed 0 bases and J 2 bases; nucleotides not matched to a gene: 3. CDR3 length: 16 amino acids. CDR1 is LGHNA and CDR2 is YSLEER in the germline V gene. CDR3 sequence (DNA): TGCGCCAGCAGCCAAGACCGGACAGGGACTGGAAACACCATATATTTT. This gives the protein CASSQDRTGTGNTIYF.

The V and J genes are TRBV7-9 and TRBJ2-7, with D uncertain. V was cut by 2 bases and J by 5 bases, with 4 bases left in between. CDR1 SEHNR and CDR2 FQNEAQ come from the germline V gene (reference sequence). The CDR3 is 11 amino acids. The CDR3 DNA reads as TGTGCCAGCAGCTTACGGGACGAGCAGTACTTC. This translates into CASSLRDEQYF. The complete variable domain, with remaining parts taken from reference TRBV7-9 and TRBJ2-7, reads DTGVSQNPRHKITKRGQNVTFRCDPISEHNRLYWYRQTLGQGPEFLTYFQNEAQLEKSRLLSDRFSAERPKGSFSTLEIQRTEQGDSAMYLCASSLRDEQYFGPGTRLTVT.

Concerning this clone: The junction and the germline gene differ at one end; a read error may be behind it. The CDR3 DNA follows: TGTGCCAGCAGCGTTCAGTTACTAGCCCTATTC. Translating gives CASSVQLLALF. The rearrangement joins TRBV7-9 to TRBJ1-2; unclear D gene. Per the germline V gene, CDR1 is SEHNR and CDR2 is FQNEAQ (reference sequence). The CDR3 spans 11 residues.

This clone was counted a single time. The V gene is TRBV7-2, the J gene TRBJ1-3, with D possibly matching TRBD1 (6 bases). CDR3 length: 17 amino acids. Germline-derived CDR1 and CDR2 are SGHTA and FQGNSA. The V end was cut by 0 bases, the J end by 0 bases, with 12 bases between. CDR3 nucleotide sequence: TGTGCCAGCAGCTTAGCTCCAGGGGAAGCCTCTGGAAACACCATATATTTT. Translation gives CASSLAPGEASGNTIYF.

Only a few counts were recorded for this clone. The identical CDR3 is also encoded by other nucleotide sequences in the sample. The rearrangement links TRBV9 to TRBJ2-7; D unresolved. Germline CDR1 SGDLS, CDR2 YYNGEE. Trimming stripped 1 base from V and 0 bases from J, with 5 bases between. The CDR3 spans 13 residues. For the CDR3, the DNA is TGTGCCAGCAGCGTAACAGACTCCTACGAGCAGTACTTC. This sequence encodes CASSVTDSYEQYF.

This clone was observed a few times. The chain joins TRBV6-6 to TRBJ2-1; TRBD1 is a possible D gene (5 bases). The CDR3 has 12 amino acids. Germline V gene lookup returns CDR1 MNHNY and CDR2 SVGAGI (reference sequence). V was cut by 0 bases and J by 12 bases, with 9 bases left in between. CDR3 DNA sequence: TGTGCCAGCAGTTACTCCTCCCAGGGGCAGTTCTTC. It translates to CASSYSSQGQFF.

This sequence joins TRBV15 and TRBJ2-1; tentative D call: TRBD1 (6 bases). This CDR3 comprises 16 residues. Trimming left V 1 base short and J 0 bases short, with 10 bases between. Germline V gene data show CDR1 as LNHNV and CDR2 as YYDKDF (reference sequence). The CDR3 bases are TGTGCCACCAGCAGAGGACAGGTTAGCTCCTACAATGAGCAGTTCTTC. It translates to CATSRGQVSSYNEQFF.

V usage is TRBV5-4 and J usage is TRBJ2-7, with 7 nucleotides matching TRBD2. The V and J ends lost 0 bases and 0 bases, in that order; junction bases with no gene match: 3. The CDR3 has 15 residues. The V gene's germline CDR1 is SGHNT and CDR2 YYREEE (reference sequence). The CDR3 region has the DNA TGTGCCAGCAGCTTGGCCCCGGGGGGCTCCTACGAGCAGTACTTC. Translation gives CASSLAPGGSYEQYF. Together with reference TRBV5-4 and TRBJ2-7, the CDR3 gives the full variable domain: ETGVTQSPTHLIKTRGQQVTLRCSSQSGHNTVSWYQQALGQGPQFIFQYYREEENGRGNFPPRFSGLQFPNYSSELNVNALELDDSALYLCASSLAPGGSYEQYFGPGTRLTVT.

CDR3 nucleotides: TGTGCCAGCAGCTCCCCCAGGGGGCGTGAAAAACTGTTTTTT. The encoded protein is CASSSPRGREKLFF. This sequence joins TRBV5-6 and TRBJ1-4; 8 bases line up with TRBD1. Trimming cost V 3 bases and J 7 bases; bases outside gene matches: 5. This CDR3 has 14 amino acids. Germline lookup yields CDR1 SGHDT and CDR2 YYEEEE.

CDR3: CASSGGGIYEQYF. The CDR3 DNA reads as TGTGCCAGTAGTGGGGGAGGGATCTACGAGCAGTACTTC. The rearrangement joins TRBV19 to TRBJ2-7, with 7 bases that match TRBD2. Germline V lookup: CDR1 LNHDA, CDR2 SQIVND (reference sequence). The CDR3 runs to 13 residues. The V gene end was trimmed by 5 bases and the J gene end by 3 bases; junction bases not matched to a gene: 4.

The table lists this clone with a few counts. The rearrangement joins TRBV10-2 to TRBJ2-2; 9 bases align to TRBD1. V dropped 6 bases and J dropped 3; count of bases not matched to a gene: 8. Germline V gene lookup returns CDR1 WSHSY and CDR2 SAAADI. The CDR3 runs 16 residues. The CDR3 nucleotides read TGCGCCAGCAGGGGGGGGGACAGGGAATACACCGGGGAGCTGTTTTTT. Its translation: CASRGGDREYTGELFF.

This clone has only a few counts. J is TRBJ2-2 and V is TRBV28, with a tentative D call TRBD2 (6 bases). The CDR3 runs to 16 residues. Trimming removed 6 bases from V and 2 bases from J, with 16 bases in between. Per the germline V gene, CDR1 is MDHEN and CDR2 is SYDVKM. The DNA of the CDR3 is TGTGCCAGCAGGACAATGGGGGGTCGTAACACCGGGGAGCTGTTTTTT. Encoded protein: CASRTMGGRNTGELFF.

The V call is TRBV5-4, the J call TRBJ1-6, with D possibly TRBD1 on 6 matching bases. Deletions cut 0 bases from V and 7 bases from J, with 8 bases between. Germline CDR1 SGHNT, CDR2 YYREEE (reference sequence). This CDR3 has 14 residues. The chain's CDR3 is CASSLGQANSPLHF. In nucleotides, the CDR3 is TGTGCCAGCAGCTTGGGACAGGCAAATTCACCCCTCCACTTT.

The rearrangement links TRBV18 to TRBJ2-1, with TRBD1 as a possible D gene (6 bases). Germline loops: CDR1 KGHSH, CDR2 LQKENI. The CDR3 spans 16 residues. V lost 5 bases and J lost 3, with 17 bases in between. CDR3 sequence reads: CASSASQGPGYNEQFF. CDR3 DNA sequence: TGTGCCAGCTCAGCTTCACAGGGTCCAGGCTACAATGAGCAGTTCTTC.

The genes are TRBV5-8 and TRBJ2-7; D possibly corresponds to TRBD2 (6 bases). Germline V gene lookup returns CDR1 SGHTS and CDR2 YDEGEE. The CDR3 contains 12 residues. V lost 6 bases and J 3 bases, leaving 10 bases between the germline ends. The CDR3 DNA reads TGTGCCAGCACCCGACTAGGCTACGAGCAGTACTTC. It yields the protein CASTRLGYEQYF. The full variable domain, with the rest looked up from reference TRBV5-8 and TRBJ2-7, is EAGVTQSPTHLIKTRGQQATLRCSPISGHTSVYWYQQALGLGLQFLLWYDEGEERNRGNFPPRFSGRQFPNYSSELNVNALELEDSALYLCASTRLGYEQYFGPGTRLTVT.

The V gene is TRBV25-1, the J gene TRBJ2-5; no definite D call. The J call may not be correct, given that the DNA end is closer to TRBJ2-7. CDR3 length: 13 amino acids. Germline CDR1 reads MGHDK; CDR2 reads SYGVNS. This CDR3 reads CASGDRVSYEQYF. CDR3 nucleotide sequence: TGTGCCAGCGGCGACCGGGTTTCCTACGAGCAGTACTTC.

CDR3 amino acids: CASSTGKTANYGYTF. The DNA of the CDR3 is TGTGCCAGCAGCACGGGGAAAACAGCTAACTATGGCTACACCTTC. V usage is TRBV9 and J usage is TRBJ1-2, with D unresolved. The germline gives CDR1 SGDLS, CDR2 YYNGEE. The length of the CDR3 is 15 residues. Trimming shortened V by 4 bases and J by 0 bases, and 13 bases separated the two germline ends.

CDR3 sequence reads: CASSEIGTANSPLHF. The CDR3 bases are TGTGCCAGCAGTGAAATCGGGACAGCAAATTCACCCCTCCACTTT. V gene TRBV2 combines with J gene TRBJ1-6, with TRBD1 matching 7 bases. Per germline, CDR1 SNHLY and CDR2 FYNNEI. With 2 bases clipped from V and 7 bases from J, the junction kept 5 bases outside the gene matches. The CDR3 spans 15 residues. Based on the CDR3 plus reference TRBV2 and TRBJ1-6, the full variable domain is EPEVTQTPSHQVTQMGQEVILRCVPISNHLYFYWYRQILGQKVEFLVSFYNNEISEKSEIFDDQFSVERPDGSNFTLKIRSTKLEDSAMYFCASSEIGTANSPLHFGNGTRLTVT.